This is a list of T cell receptor beta chains from one sample in a study of T-cell memory formation after mild COVID-19. MiXCR, run by TCRdb on the 5' RACE reads, gives a single entry per CDR3 protein. In the table there are 350,000 to 500,000 distinct CDR3 sequences, 23% of which are singletons. Specimen: PBMCs or a T cell subset sorted from them (not recorded which). These receptors originate from an adult woman who had mild COVID-19 (a few samples of this study predate the infection). Cell type and time point are not known. The CDR3 runs from the conserved cysteine through the conserved F or W. The D gene is left open where the match is weak. A clone size is listed for some rows: how often the clone was seen (once, few, many), or a class if it is expanded.

j_call: TRBJ2-2; d_call: TRBD2; clone_size: many; v_call: TRBV12-3/TRBV12-4; cdr3_nt: TGTGCCAGCAGTTCACGACTAGCGGGGGGGCATTGGACCGGGGAGCTGTTTTTT; cdr3_aa: CASSSRLAGGHWTGELFF
j_call: TRBJ2-2; d_call: -; clone_size: -; v_call: TRBV7-2; cdr3_nt: TGTGCCAGCAGCTTAGGGGGGGCCACCGGGGAGCTGTTTTTT; cdr3_aa: CASSLGGATGELFF
j_call: TRBJ1-2; d_call: TRBD1; clone_size: -; v_call: TRBV29-1; cdr3_nt: TGCAGCGTTGGGACAGGGGACTATGGCTACACCTTC; cdr3_aa: CSVGTGDYGYTF
j_call: TRBJ2-1; d_call: TRBD2; clone_size: -; v_call: TRBV20-1; cdr3_nt: TGCAGTGCTAGATCCGGGACTAGAGCCTACAATGAGCAGTTCTTC; cdr3_aa: CSARSGTRAYNEQFF
j_call: TRBJ1-5; d_call: -; clone_size: -; v_call: TRBV5-5; cdr3_nt: TGTGCCAGCAGCGACCGGGACCAGGGTCTTTATAGCAATCAGCCCCAGCATTTT; cdr3_aa: CASSDRDQGLYSNQPQHF
j_call: TRBJ2-7; d_call: -; clone_size: -; v_call: TRBV5-1; cdr3_nt: TGCGCCAGCAAAACCGGGACACCGAGCTCCTACGAGCAGTACTTC; cdr3_aa: CASKTGTPSSYEQYF
j_call: TRBJ1-2; d_call: TRBD1; clone_size: few; v_call: TRBV6-1; cdr3_nt: TGTGCCAGCAGCGACTGGGACAGGACTTCCTTC; cdr3_aa: CASSDWDRTSF
j_call: TRBJ2-3; d_call: TRBD2; clone_size: few; v_call: TRBV12-3/TRBV12-4; cdr3_nt: TGTGCCAGCAGAGACGAGCGGGGTGCGCAGTATTTT; cdr3_aa: CASRDERGAQYF
j_call: TRBJ2-3; d_call: -; clone_size: -; v_call: TRBV6-5; cdr3_nt: TGTGCCAGCTCCCCAGATTCTGGGGGGCCGATAGATACGCAGTATTTT; cdr3_aa: CASSPDSGGPIDTQYF
j_call: TRBJ1-1; d_call: -; clone_size: few; v_call: TRBV7-6; cdr3_nt: TGTGCCAGCAGCTTCGGCAGGGAGATCCCTGAAGCTTTCTTT; cdr3_aa: CASSFGREIPEAFF
j_call: TRBJ2-2; d_call: TRBD2; clone_size: few; v_call: TRBV18; cdr3_nt: TGTGCCAGCTCACCACCCAGGCTAGCGGGAGTTGCCGGGGAGCTGTTTTTT; cdr3_aa: CASSPPRLAGVAGELFF
j_call: TRBJ2-1; d_call: TRBD2; clone_size: -; v_call: TRBV20-1; cdr3_nt: TGCAGTGCTGGTGGGGGACTAGCTCTTGAGCAGTTCTTC; cdr3_aa: CSAGGGLALEQFF
j_call: TRBJ2-2; d_call: TRBD1; clone_size: -; v_call: TRBV6-2/TRBV6-3; cdr3_nt: TGTGCCAGCAGGACAGGGTTAGCGCGTCCCGGGGAGCTGTTTTTT; cdr3_aa: CASRTGLARPGELFF
j_call: TRBJ2-1; d_call: TRBD2; clone_size: few; v_call: TRBV7-3; cdr3_nt: TGTGCCAGCAGCTTTTTTGGACTAGCGGGGAGTATTAATGAGCAGTTCTTC; cdr3_aa: CASSFFGLAGSINEQFF
j_call: TRBJ2-7; d_call: -; clone_size: once; v_call: TRBV5-5; cdr3_nt: TGTGCCAGCAGCTTGGTAACAGGCCAATCCTACGAGCAGTACTTC; cdr3_aa: CASSLVTGQSYEQYF
j_call: TRBJ1-1; d_call: -; clone_size: -; v_call: TRBV20-1; cdr3_nt: TGCAGTGCTAGGTCAGCGGGGGGCTTCCACACTGAAGCTTTCTTT; cdr3_aa: CSARSAGGFHTEAFF
j_call: TRBJ2-7; d_call: -; clone_size: few; v_call: TRBV6-1; cdr3_nt: TGTGCCAGCAGTGGTGGACAGAGCTCCTACGAGCAGTACTTC; cdr3_aa: CASSGGQSSYEQYF
j_call: TRBJ2-7; d_call: TRBD2; clone_size: -; v_call: TRBV18; cdr3_nt: TGTGCCAGCTCACCGGGAGCGGGAGTCGAAGAGCAGTACTTC; cdr3_aa: CASSPGAGVEEQYF
j_call: TRBJ1-1; d_call: -; clone_size: -; v_call: TRBV7-9; cdr3_nt: TGTGCCAGCAGCTTAGAACAGGTGAACACTGAAGCTTTCTTT; cdr3_aa: CASSLEQVNTEAFF
j_call: TRBJ2-3; d_call: TRBD2; clone_size: many; v_call: TRBV9; cdr3_nt: TGTGCCAGCAGCACCATAGCGGGGAGCACAGATACGCAGTATTTT; cdr3_aa: CASSTIAGSTDTQYF
j_call: TRBJ2-4; d_call: -; clone_size: many; v_call: TRBV15; cdr3_nt: TGTGCCACCAGCAGACCATCCCCGGCCAAAAACATTCAGTACTTC; cdr3_aa: CATSRPSPAKNIQYF
j_call: TRBJ2-3; d_call: -; clone_size: few; v_call: TRBV5-5; cdr3_nt: TGTGCCAGCAGCTTGTATGTAGGCACAGATACGCAGTATTTT; cdr3_aa: CASSLYVGTDTQYF
j_call: TRBJ1-6; d_call: -; clone_size: few; v_call: TRBV7-2; cdr3_nt: TGTGCCAGCAAACGCGTAACGGGGGACAATTCACCCCTCCACTTT; cdr3_aa: CASKRVTGDNSPLHF
j_call: TRBJ1-2; d_call: TRBD1; clone_size: -; v_call: TRBV7-2; cdr3_nt: TGTGCCAGCAGCTCGGGACAGGGGGTCGGCTACACCTTC; cdr3_aa: CASSSGQGVGYTF
j_call: TRBJ1-5; d_call: -; clone_size: -; v_call: TRBV7-2; cdr3_nt: TGTGCCAGCAGCGGTATGGAGGGTTTGAGCAATCAGCCCCAGCATTTT; cdr3_aa: CASSGMEGLSNQPQHF
j_call: TRBJ2-7; d_call: -; clone_size: -; v_call: TRBV9; cdr3_nt: TGTGCCAGCAGCGTAGATGACAGACTACTCTTCGAGCAGTACTTC; cdr3_aa: CASSVDDRLLFEQYF
j_call: TRBJ2-1; d_call: TRBD1; clone_size: -; v_call: TRBV5-8; cdr3_nt: TGTGCCAGCAGCTTAGTACCGGGACAGGGTAACAATGAGCAGTTCTTC; cdr3_aa: CASSLVPGQGNNEQFF
j_call: TRBJ2-1; d_call: -; clone_size: -; v_call: TRBV21-1; cdr3_nt: TGTGCCAGCAGCCCAGAAGGGGGCTTCAATGAGCAGTTCTTC; cdr3_aa: CASSPEGGFNEQFF
j_call: TRBJ2-7; d_call: -; clone_size: -; v_call: TRBV5-1; cdr3_nt: TGCGCCAGCAGCCCCGGGACGGGTCCCTACGAGGAGCAGTACTTC; cdr3_aa: CASSPGTGPYEEQYF
j_call: TRBJ2-1; d_call: TRBD1; clone_size: -; v_call: TRBV7-9; cdr3_nt: TGTGCCAGCAGCTTTCTCTCCGATGGGACAGCGATCTACAATGAGCAGTTCTTC; cdr3_aa: CASSFLSDGTAIYNEQFF
j_call: TRBJ2-1; d_call: TRBD1; clone_size: -; v_call: TRBV5-1; cdr3_nt: TGCGCCAGCAACCCCGGGACAGCCTACAATGAGCAGTTCTTC; cdr3_aa: CASNPGTAYNEQFF
j_call: TRBJ2-7; d_call: -; clone_size: -; v_call: TRBV7-9; cdr3_nt: TGTGCCAGCAGCCTCTGGGTGGGAGTATGGGGCGAGCAGTACTTC; cdr3_aa: CASSLWVGVWGEQYF
j_call: TRBJ1-5; d_call: -; clone_size: -; v_call: TRBV6-6; cdr3_nt: TGTGCCAGCGGCCGTGGGGGTACTCAGCCCCAGCATTTT; cdr3_aa: CASGRGGTQPQHF
j_call: TRBJ2-1; d_call: TRBD2; clone_size: -; v_call: TRBV7-2; cdr3_nt: TGTGCCAGCAGCTTGCTAGCGGGGGGCCACAATGAGCAGTTCTTC; cdr3_aa: CASSLLAGGHNEQFF
j_call: TRBJ2-7; d_call: TRBD1; clone_size: -; v_call: TRBV7-2; cdr3_nt: TGTGCCAGCAGCCCACTGGGACAGGCGCTTTACTTC; cdr3_aa: CASSPLGQALYF
j_call: TRBJ1-2; d_call: -; clone_size: few; v_call: TRBV29-1; cdr3_nt: TGCAGCGTCAGGGTCAACTATGGCTACACCTTC; cdr3_aa: CSVRVNYGYTF
j_call: TRBJ2-3; d_call: TRBD1; clone_size: -; v_call: TRBV3-1; cdr3_nt: TGTGCCAGCAACCAGGGACAGCTAACTAGCACAGATACGCAGTATTTT; cdr3_aa: CASNQGQLTSTDTQYF
j_call: TRBJ1-5; d_call: -; clone_size: once; v_call: TRBV5-6; cdr3_nt: TGTGCCAGCAGCTTGCAACAGGGAGGCAATCAGCCCCAGCATTTT; cdr3_aa: CASSLQQGGNQPQHF
j_call: TRBJ2-7; d_call: -; clone_size: few; v_call: TRBV6-2/TRBV6-3; cdr3_nt: TGTGCCAGCAGTTCGGGACGGTCCAGGGCAAGGGAGCAGTACTTC; cdr3_aa: CASSSGRSRAREQYF
j_call: TRBJ2-1; d_call: -; clone_size: -; v_call: TRBV19; cdr3_nt: TGTGCCAGTAAAGAAGCGGGCCACTACAATGAGCAGTTCTTC; cdr3_aa: CASKEAGHYNEQFF
j_call: TRBJ2-7; d_call: TRBD2; clone_size: few; v_call: TRBV6-2/TRBV6-3; cdr3_nt: TGTGCCAGCAGTTACTGGGGTAGCGGGAGTTACGAGCAGTACTTC; cdr3_aa: CASSYWGSGSYEQYF
j_call: TRBJ2-1; d_call: TRBD2; clone_size: few; v_call: TRBV4-2; cdr3_nt: TGTGCCAGCAGCCAAGGTCCTACTAGCGGGCCCTACAATGAGCAGTTCTTC; cdr3_aa: CASSQGPTSGPYNEQFF
j_call: TRBJ1-4; d_call: -; clone_size: few; v_call: TRBV7-9; cdr3_nt: TGTGCCAGCAGTTCCTCAACTAATGAAAAACTGTTTTTT; cdr3_aa: CASSSSTNEKLFF
j_call: TRBJ2-7; d_call: -; clone_size: -; v_call: TRBV18; cdr3_nt: TGTGCCAGCTCACCGGGTTCTGGGAGCGTCAACGAGCAGTACTTC; cdr3_aa: CASSPGSGSVNEQYF
j_call: TRBJ2-2; d_call: TRBD1; clone_size: few; v_call: TRBV29-1; cdr3_nt: TGCAGCGTTGGGGTTCAGGGGGTAACCGGGGAGCTGTTTTTT; cdr3_aa: CSVGVQGVTGELFF
j_call: TRBJ1-4; d_call: TRBD1; clone_size: -; v_call: TRBV6-5; cdr3_nt: TGTGCCAGCAGGGAGGACAGGGGCGGTGAAAAACTGTTTTTT; cdr3_aa: CASREDRGGEKLFF
j_call: TRBJ2-1; d_call: TRBD2; clone_size: many; v_call: TRBV12-3/TRBV12-4; cdr3_nt: TGTGCCAGCAGTGGTTCTAGCGGGAGATTGAATGAGCAGTTCTTC; cdr3_aa: CASSGSSGRLNEQFF
j_call: TRBJ2-1; d_call: TRBD1; clone_size: -; v_call: TRBV12-3/TRBV12-4; cdr3_nt: TGTGCCAGCAGTTTTTTGTGGGGACAGGGGACAAATGAGCAGTTCTTC; cdr3_aa: CASSFLWGQGTNEQFF
j_call: TRBJ2-1; d_call: -; clone_size: few; v_call: TRBV6-2/TRBV6-3; cdr3_nt: TGTGCCAGCAGTTATTTCGGCCGGGCTAGCGTATACAATGAGCAGTTCTTC; cdr3_aa: CASSYFGRASVYNEQFF
j_call: TRBJ2-3; d_call: TRBD2; clone_size: few; v_call: TRBV15; cdr3_nt: TGTGCCACCAGCAGAGGGTGGCGGGAGGGCCGCGCAGATACGCAGTATTTT; cdr3_aa: CATSRGWREGRADTQYF
j_call: TRBJ2-2; d_call: -; clone_size: -; v_call: TRBV4-1; cdr3_nt: TGCGCCAGCAGCCACCCATTAGCGCCCGGGGAGCTGTTTTTT; cdr3_aa: CASSHPLAPGELFF
j_call: TRBJ2-7; d_call: TRBD1; clone_size: -; v_call: TRBV7-9; cdr3_nt: TGTGCCAGCAGCTTAACACAGGGGGCGACCCCCTACGAGCAGTACTTC; cdr3_aa: CASSLTQGATPYEQYF
j_call: TRBJ2-5; d_call: -; clone_size: few; v_call: TRBV30; cdr3_nt: TGTGCCTGGAGCTTAAAGCCGGGACACCCACCGTACTTC; cdr3_aa: CAWSLKPGHPPYF